These T cell receptor beta chains were read from a single sample in a study of blood T cell repertoires in COVID-19. Sequencing used immunoSEQ multiplex PCR; TCRdb keeps in-frame clones, though not all of them. The profile covers 150,000 to 200,000 clones, with 80% appearing a single time and approximately 15% taken by the ten largest. Sample: PBMCs or T cells enriched from blood (not recorded which). These receptors were taken from a man aged 60-69 years who had been exposed to COVID-19. Both conserved end residues are trimmed from each CDR3. The order of the fields is V gene, J gene, CDR3 protein.

v_gene: TRBV6-6
j_gene: TRBJ1-4
CDR3aa: ASRPQATNEKLF

v_gene: TRBV7-3
j_gene: TRBJ2-7
CDR3aa: ASSLTEGGSPY

v_gene: TRBV2
j_gene: TRBJ1-6
CDR3aa: ASSDVLWPGQGHSPLH

v_gene: TRBV4-3
j_gene: TRBJ2-7
CDR3aa: ASRQLAGGSYEQY

v_gene: TRBV30
j_gene: TRBJ2-3
CDR3aa: AWSALGQGAPDTQY

v_gene: TRBV11-2
j_gene: TRBJ2-3
CDR3aa: ASSITRQGANTDTQY

v_gene: TRBV16
j_gene: TRBJ1-5
CDR3aa: ASSQSYRAEPQH

v_gene: TRBV19
j_gene: TRBJ2-1
CDR3aa: ASSIVGGPYNEQF

v_gene: TRBV7-2
j_gene: TRBJ2-7
CDR3aa: ASSLGPFGPTAHYEQY

v_gene: TRBV4-2
j_gene: TRBJ1-2
CDR3aa: ASSQDRTGMGYT

v_gene: TRBV29-1
j_gene: TRBJ1-1
CDR3aa: SVSLSGGLGNTEAF

v_gene: TRBV18
j_gene: TRBJ2-1
CDR3aa: ASSPRIHSGASNEQF

v_gene: TRBV7-6
j_gene: TRBJ2-1
CDR3aa: ASSLEWLADLSYNEQF

v_gene: TRBV19
j_gene: TRBJ2-6
CDR3aa: ASSISQGLSGANVLT

v_gene: TRBV7-3
j_gene: TRBJ2-2
CDR3aa: ASSQSGLDTGELF

v_gene: TRBV9
j_gene: TRBJ2-7
CDR3aa: ASSPRPGQGAYEQY

v_gene: TRBV6-5
j_gene: TRBJ2-5
CDR3aa: ASRTAGQGETQY

v_gene: TRBV6-1
j_gene: TRBJ2-1
CDR3aa: ASSGATGYNEQF

v_gene: TRBV7-3
j_gene: TRBJ1-1
CDR3aa: ASSRIRQGNTEAF

v_gene: TRBV3-1/TRBV3-2
j_gene: TRBJ2-7
CDR3aa: ASSQDGRVVDEQY

v_gene: TRBV7-2
j_gene: TRBJ2-3
CDR3aa: ASTAGAGADTQY

v_gene: TRBV9
j_gene: TRBJ2-3
CDR3aa: ASSPRDWNTDTQY

v_gene: TRBV15
j_gene: TRBJ2-7
CDR3aa: ATSMEHYEQY

v_gene: TRBV28
j_gene: TRBJ1-5
CDR3aa: ASSGQFNQPQH

v_gene: TRBV5-6
j_gene: TRBJ1-4
CDR3aa: ASSTWTVVEKLF

v_gene: TRBV7-2
j_gene: TRBJ2-7
CDR3aa: ASSLQGGYYEQY

v_gene: TRBV5-6
j_gene: TRBJ2-7
CDR3aa: ASGTTGVGYEQY